This T cell receptor (beta chain) was captured in a study of cytomegalovirus exposure and HLA in healthy donors. In the case of this clone: Antigen specificity is unknown.

The PCR was carried out with 60 Vbeta primers and 13 Jbeta primers. The protocol was immunoSEQ multiplex PCR, while the TCRdb copy is restricted to in-frame clones and leaves out a portion. Altogether 99,000 or so clones are present, roughly four fifths being singletons, with the ten largest covering under 1.5%. Study observations and caveats: By HLA locus, TCR association rates varied in a later analysis, with DRB1 showing the most and HLA-C the fewest.

The CDR3 has 14 residues. The ends were cut back, 8 bases at V and 1 base at J, with 14 bases in the middle. Germline V lookup: CDR1 SEHNR, CDR2 FQNEAQ (reference sequence). This TCR came from a man aged 35 to 55 in good health and CMV-seronegative. Sequenced input: PBMCs. This chain uses TRBV7-9 with TRBJ1-1, with unresolved D. CDR3 coding DNA: TGTGCCAGCTACGTCCCCTATTCGAACACTGAAGCTTTCTTT. Protein sequence: CASYVPYSNTEAFF.